The sequence of this TCR beta chain was determined in a study of T cells in Graves' hyperthyroidism and ophthalmopathy. For ophthalmopathy patients, the Clinical Activity Score was at least 3 and the NOSPECS grade at least 4; duration was under 3 months. Exclusion criteria comprised uncontrolled infection, other autoimmune disease, pregnancy or lactation. Amplified TCR beta CDR3 regions came from RNA transcripts. The study used the HTBI primer set for a first-round RT-PCR of the TCR CDR3. TCRdb used MiXCR to reprocess the multiplex PCR reads, holding one entry per CDR3 protein. The sample gives about 640,000 distinct CDR3 sequences, about a fifth of which show up once; 30% to 40% is in the top ten. V was cut by 0 bases and J by 7 bases, with 7 bases left in between. Per the germline V gene, CDR1 is KGHSH and CDR2 is LQKENI. The CDR3 loop spans 12 amino acids. Study findings and constraints: A median 6.5 months before onset, the model predicted ophthalmopathy. Ophthalmopathy and stable hyperthyroidism were told apart by a 13 V-J model.

At least ten counts were recorded for this clonotype. As yet, its antigen is unknown. The material sequenced was blood. The genes are TRBV18 and TRBJ2-7; D is unclear. This clonotype was sampled from a man between 25 and 39 years old with Graves' ophthalmopathy. The CDR3 here is CASSPPVGEQYF. The CDR3 bases are TGTGCCAGCTCACCACCGGTGGGAGAGCAGTACTTC. Filled out from reference TRBV18 and TRBJ2-7, the complete variable domain reads NAGVMQNPRHLVRRRGQEARLRCSPMKGHSHVYWYRQLPEEGLKFMVYLQKENIIDESGMPKERFSAEFPKEGPSILRIQQVVRGDSAAYFCASSPPVGEQYFGPGTRLTVT.